These 17 T cell receptor beta chains came from one sample sequenced in a study of response to subunit inactivated influenza vaccine. From the RT-PCR reads, TCRdb called clonotypes with MiXCR, one entry per CDR3 protein. Counted here are 530,000 or so distinct CDR3 sequences, 10% to 15% occurring once; the ten biggest clones make up 10%. The sample in question was PBMCs from blood, obtained on the day of vaccination. Every receptor here comes from a man between 45 and 60 years old who received an inactivated influenza vaccine.

The sample holds a few counts of this clonotype. The CDR3: CASSQVRWREGDEQYF. Here the CDR3 DNA reads TGTGCCAGCAGCCAAGTTCGTTGGCGGGAGGGAGACGAGCAGTACTTC. The rearrangement uses TRBV3-1 and TRBJ2-7, with 9 bases fitting TRBD2. The CDR3 consists of 16 residues. The germline V gene encodes CDR1 LGHDT and CDR2 YNNKEL (reference sequence). V trimming: 1 base; J trimming: 5 bases; junction bases outside the gene matches: 9.

This clonotype was detected only a few times. The chain joins TRBV5-1 to TRBJ1-1; no clear D gene. Trimming took off 5 bases at V and 4 bases at J, with 15 bases between the two ends. Germline lookup yields CDR1 SGHRS and CDR2 YFSETQ. The CDR3 runs 14 residues. In nucleotides, the CDR3 is TGCGCCAGCAGTGCTCTTTTGTCGGGCACTGAAGCTTTCTTT. Its translation is CASSALLSGTEAFF.

The chain uses TRBV27 and TRBJ1-1; no firm D call. The CDR3 spans 13 residues. Trimming stripped 2 bases from V and 0 bases from J, with 4 bases between. From germline, CDR1 is MNHEY and CDR2 SMNVEV (reference sequence). The CDR3 sequence is CASSLNVNTEAFF. Here the CDR3 DNA reads TGTGCCAGCAGTTTAAATGTGAACACTGAAGCTTTCTTT.

This clonotype has just a few counts. The V gene is TRBV4-1, the J gene TRBJ1-2; no clear D gene. Trimming pared 2 bases from V and 2 bases from J, leaving 9 bases between. Germline V gives CDR1 MGHRA, CDR2 YSYEKL. The CDR3 has 14 residues. CDR3 bases: TGCGCCAGCAGCCAACTCGATGGGAACTATGGCTACACCTTC. It encodes CASSQLDGNYGYTF.

The V gene is TRBV7-9, the J gene TRBJ1-3; D uncertain. CDR1 and CDR2 (germline): SEHNR, FQNEAQ (reference sequence). The CDR3 length is 14 residues. With 4 bases removed from V and 2 bases from J, the gap between germline ends came to 9 bases. The chain's CDR3 is CASSWVVAGNTIYF. The CDR3 DNA sequence: TGTGCCAGCAGCTGGGTAGTTGCTGGAAACACCATATATTTT.

This clonotype was counted only a few times. The V and J genes are TRBV4-2 and TRBJ2-5, with 14 bases fitting TRBD2. The CDR3 spans 20 residues. Germline values: CDR1 LGHNA, CDR2 YNFKEQ. The trim removed 0 bases at V and 3 bases at J, leaving 12 bases unmatched. CDR3 amino acids: CASSQDQGTSGSSQEETQYF. DNA for the CDR3: TGTGCCAGCAGCCAAGATCAAGGGACTAGCGGGAGTTCGCAGGAAGAGACCCAGTACTTC.

This clonotype showed up many times. The rearrangement joins TRBV5-1 to TRBJ2-1, with TRBD1 matching over 8 bases. The CDR3 loop spans 14 amino acids. CDR1 and CDR2 from the germline V gene are SGHRS and YFSETQ. J lost 6 bases, V lost 0 bases, and 2 bases had no gene match. The CDR3 region has the DNA TGCGCCAGCAGCTTGGGGACAGGGTTCAATGAGCAGTTCTTC. Encoded protein: CASSLGTGFNEQFF.

This clonotype was counted once. The J gene is TRBJ2-5, the V gene TRBV5-1; TRBD1 might be the D (5 bases). The CDR3 runs 16 residues. Germline V lookup: CDR1 SGHRS, CDR2 YFSETQ. V was pared by 4 bases and J by 2 bases, with 18 bases between. For the CDR3, the DNA is TGCGCCAGCAGCCGCAGTCCTCTGGGGCAGCAAGAGACCCAGTACTTC. This gives the protein CASSRSPLGQQETQYF.

The chain carries TRBV14 and TRBJ2-3, with TRBD1 matching 9 bases. V gave up 3 bases and J gave up 2 bases; unmatched junction bases: 30. The CDR3 runs 24 residues. Germline V gene data show CDR1 as SGHDN and CDR2 as FVKESK. CDR3 nucleotide sequence: TGTGCCAGCAGCCAGATTTGGGGGGACAGGGCCAAAAAGGGGAGGGGCTTTTACACAGATACGCAGTATTTT. Encoded protein: CASSQIWGDRAKKGRGFYTDTQYF. The full variable domain, its missing parts supplied by reference TRBV14 and TRBJ2-3, is EAGVTQFPSHSVIEKGQTVTLRCDPISGHDNLYWYRRVMGKEIKFLLHFVKESKQDESGMPNNRFLAERTGGTYSTLKVQPAELEDSGVYFCASSQIWGDRAKKGRGFYTDTQYFGPGTRLTVL.

The genes are TRBV28 and TRBJ2-5; 9 positions agree with TRBD2. Germline-derived CDR1 and CDR2 are MDHEN and SYDVKM. Trimming took 5 bases from V and 2 from J; bases not matched to a gene: 6. The CDR3 is made up of 15 amino acids. The CDR3 nucleotides read TGTGCCAGCAGTCCGACTAGCGGAAGTCAAGAGACCCAGTACTTC. Translated, it gives CASSPTSGSQETQYF.

In its sample, this clonotype was seen many times. V is TRBV20-1 and J is TRBJ1-6, with TRBD1 matching over 7 bases. The CDR3 sequence is 17 residues long. The junction had 18 bases not matched to a gene; V was cut back by 4 bases and J by 9 bases. The germline V gene has CDR1 DFQATT and CDR2 SNEGSKA (reference sequence). The CDR3 nucleotides are TGCAGTGCTAAAGGACAGGAGATGGGGGAGATCACTTCACCCCTCCACTTT. This gives the protein CSAKGQEMGEITSPLHF.

This clonotype came up many times. This rearrangement joins TRBV2 to TRBJ2-7, with D tentatively TRBD1 (5 bases). Trimming left V 8 bases short and J 3 bases short, with 11 bases between. CDR1 and CDR2 from the germline V gene are SNHLY and FYNNEI. The CDR3 covers 12 residues. The CDR3 sequence is CASATVFYEQYF. For the CDR3, the DNA is TGTGCCAGCGCGACAGTTTTCTACGAGCAGTACTTC. Full variable domain (outside the CDR3, taken from reference TRBV2 and TRBJ2-7): EPEVTQTPSHQVTQMGQEVILRCVPISNHLYFYWYRQILGQKVEFLVSFYNNEISEKSEIFDDQFSVERPDGSNFTLKIRSTKLEDSAMYFCASATVFYEQYFGPGTRLTVT.

This chain uses TRBV11-3 with TRBJ2-1; D gene uncertain. This CDR3 has 14 amino acids. Trimming shortened V by 2 bases and J by 5 bases, and 10 bases separated the two germline ends. Germline-derived CDR1 and CDR2 are SGHNT and YENEEA. The CDR3 DNA reads TGTGCCAGCAGCTTAATTAAGGGTGACAATGAGCAGTTCTTC. It codes for CASSLIKGDNEQFF.

This clonotype was counted ten times or more. The genes are TRBV5-1 and TRBJ2-1; possibly TRBD2 for D (6 bases). Germline V gene lookup returns CDR1 SGHRS and CDR2 YFSETQ. The V and J ends lost 0 bases and 10 bases respectively, with 14 bases between them. This CDR3 contains 14 residues. The CDR3 DNA sequence: TGCGCCAGCAGCTTGGCGCTAGGGGAGGTGGAGCAGTTCTTC. This gives the protein CASSLALGEVEQFF.

This clonotype has a handful of counts. The V and J genes are TRBV29-1 and TRBJ1-1; 7 bases fit TRBD1. With 0 bases clipped from V and 4 bases from J, the junction kept 2 bases outside the gene matches. This CDR3 contains 13 residues. CDR1 is SQVTM and CDR2 is ANQGSEA in the germline V gene. The CDR3 DNA sequence: TGCAGCGTTGAAGAGTACAGGGGCACTGAAGCTTTCTTT. This codes for CSVEEYRGTEAFF.

This clonotype was detected ten times or more. The genes are TRBV7-9 and TRBJ2-7; 8 bases line up with TRBD1. V lost 5 bases, J lost 3 bases, and 9 bases stayed unmatched. Germline assignment: CDR1 SEHNR and CDR2 FQNEAQ (reference sequence). The CDR3 is 15 residues long. The CDR3 DNA reads TGTGCCAGCAGCCACCGGGACAGGTTGTACTACGAGCAGTACTTC. Translation gives CASSHRDRLYYEQYF. Using reference TRBV7-9 and TRBJ2-7 for the parts outside the CDR3, the full variable domain is DTGVSQNPRHKITKRGQNVTFRCDPISEHNRLYWYRQTLGQGPEFLTYFQNEAQLEKSRLLSDRFSAERPKGSFSTLEIQRTEQGDSAMYLCASSHRDRLYYEQYFGPGTRLTVT.

This clonotype was counted between two and nine times. The chain links TRBV7-2 to TRBJ2-4, with D tentatively TRBD1 (8 bases). This CDR3 region has 16 residues. CDR1 and CDR2 from the germline V gene are SGHTA and FQGNSA. V lost 2 bases and J lost 8, with 19 bases in between. This CDR3 is CASSLLAQGAGDIQYF. The CDR3, as DNA: TGTGCCAGCAGCTTACTAGCTCAGGGGGCGGGAGACATTCAGTACTTC.